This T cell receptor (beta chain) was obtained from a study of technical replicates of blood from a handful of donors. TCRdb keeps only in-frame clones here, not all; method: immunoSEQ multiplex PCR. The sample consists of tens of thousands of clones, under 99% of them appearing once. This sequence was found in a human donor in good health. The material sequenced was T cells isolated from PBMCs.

The CDR3 DNA sequence: TGTGCCAGCAGCGAGAGAAAGGAGACCCAGTACTTC. Translated, it gives CASSERKETQYF. This rearrangement joins TRBV7-9 to TRBJ2-5; D unresolved. Trimming pared 5 bases from V and 5 bases from J, leaving 9 bases between. The CDR3 is 12 amino acids. The germline gives CDR1 SEHNR, CDR2 FQNEAQ (reference sequence). Looking up the rest from reference TRBV7-9 and TRBJ2-5 gives the full variable domain: DTGVSQNPRHKITKRGQNVTFRCDPISEHNRLYWYRQTLGQGPEFLTYFQNEAQLEKSRLLSDRFSAERPKGSFSTLEIQRTEQGDSAMYLCASSERKETQYFGPGTRLLVL.